Below, 13 T cell receptor beta chains from the same sample are listed, as sequenced in a study of molecular identifiers for immune sequencing clone quantification. MiXCR, applied by TCRdb to the PCR reads, yields one record per CDR3 protein. The table has about 640,000 distinct CDR3 sequences, about 20% seen once; the top ten hold roughly 0.83%. The sequenced sample consisted of naive CD8+ T cells from blood, with Jurkat cell RNA spiked in. As for subset: FACS-sorted CD8+CD4-CCR7+CD45RA+ naive T cells. Receptor source: a human donor in good health. Some libraries in this study had Jurkat cell RNA spiked in.

In the case of this clonotype: The junction differs from germline at one of its ends, possibly a read error. This sequence joins TRBV5-5 and TRBJ2-7, with D perhaps matching TRBD2 (5 bases). CDR1 is SGHKS and CDR2 is YYEKEE in the germline V gene (reference sequence). The CDR3 contains 13 residues. This CDR3 is CTSSLVGDYEQYF. The CDR3 DNA follows: TGTACCAGCAGCTTGGTCGGGGACTACGAGCAGTACTTC.

This clonotype was counted many times. V is TRBV5-6 and J is TRBJ1-1, with 8 bases fitting TRBD1. Germline assignment: CDR1 SGHDT and CDR2 YYEEEE. The CDR3 is 15 residues long. The J segment lost 5 bases and the V segment lost 2 bases, leaving 8 bases of the junction unmatched. In DNA form, the CDR3 reads TGTGCCAGCAGCTTAGTTCAGGGGGCAGAGACTGAAGCTTTCTTT. This sequence encodes CASSLVQGAETEAFF.

There are many counts of this clonotype. The chain carries TRBV18 and TRBJ2-7; no definite D call. Trimming shortened V by 8 bases and J by 0 bases, and 11 bases separated the two germline ends. This CDR3 has 13 residues. The V gene's germline CDR1 is KGHSH and CDR2 LQKENI. The CDR3 DNA reads TGTGCCAGCAGCCCACCAGGCTCCTACGAGCAGTACTTC. Translated: CASSPPGSYEQYF.

This clonotype has just one count. The chain employs TRBV6-5 and TRBJ2-6, with 10 bases lining up with TRBD1. In germline, CDR1 is MNHEY, CDR2 SVGAGI. This CDR3 is built from 19 residues. The V and J ends lost 4 bases and 4 bases, in that order; junction bases with no gene match: 13. The CDR3 region is CASSSNSGTGVLGANVLTF. The CDR3, as DNA: TGTGCCAGCAGTTCTAACTCCGGGACAGGGGTTTTGGGGGCCAACGTCCTGACTTTC.

This clonotype has ten or more counts. This chain's CDR3 is CASSQDLASGSTDTQYF. CDR3 DNA sequence: TGTGCCAGCAGCCAAGATTTGGCTAGCGGGAGTACAGATACGCAGTATTTT. This chain joins TRBV3-1 and TRBJ2-3; TRBD2 aligns across 10 bases. In germline, CDR1 is LGHDT, CDR2 YNNKEL (reference sequence). This CDR3 has 17 amino acids. V was clipped by 0 bases and J by 3 bases; unmatched bases: 6.

This clonotype came up many times. The CDR3 DNA reads TGTGCCAGCAGCCCGCGGACAGGGAAAGAGACCCAGTACTTC. Its translation is CASSPRTGKETQYF. This rearrangement joins TRBV7-9 to TRBJ2-5; 8 nucleotides line up with TRBD1. This CDR3 is 14 amino acids long. Germline trimming cut 5 bases from V and 3 bases from J; bases unmatched to any gene: 5. The V gene's germline CDR1 is SEHNR and CDR2 FQNEAQ (reference sequence).

This clonotype occurred many times. V usage is TRBV20-1 and J usage is TRBJ1-1; tentative D call: TRBD1 (6 bases). CDR1 is DFQATT, CDR2 SNEGSKA, per germline (reference sequence). V was trimmed by 1 base and J by 0 bases, leaving 6 bases between them. The CDR3 loop spans 13 amino acids. In DNA, the CDR3 is TGCAGTGCTAGAGGGGACATGAACACTGAAGCTTTCTTT. This sequence encodes CSARGDMNTEAFF.

This clonotype occurred many times. The rearrangement uses TRBV29-1 and TRBJ2-7, with 11 positions matching TRBD1. J gave up 7 bases and V 4 bases, and 6 bases lay outside the gene matches. CDR1 SQVTM and CDR2 ANQGSEA come from the germline V gene. The CDR3 has 13 amino acids. CDR3 residues: CSVVGQGAVEQYF. For the CDR3, the DNA is TGCAGCGTTGTTGGACAGGGGGCGGTTGAGCAGTACTTC.

The gene calls are TRBV7-8 and TRBJ2-1; 11 bases align to TRBD2. This CDR3 is 16 amino acids long. V dropped 8 bases and J dropped 1; count of bases not matched to a gene: 7. The germline V gene encodes CDR1 SGHVS and CDR2 FQNEAQ. CDR3 amino acids: CASVLAGGFSYNEQFF. The CDR3 nucleotides read TGTGCCAGCGTCTTAGCGGGGGGGTTTTCCTACAATGAGCAGTTCTTC.

This clonotype was seen many times. The chain is built from TRBV29-1 and TRBJ2-3; D uncertain. This CDR3 region has 13 residues. V shed 1 base and J shed 6 bases, with 11 bases lying between them. The germline V gene encodes CDR1 SQVTM and CDR2 ANQGSEA. CDR3 sequence (DNA): TGCAGCGTTGAAGCTAGGATCAGGGATACGCAGTATTTT. Translating it yields CSVEARIRDTQYF.

This clonotype was recorded many times. V is TRBV30 and J is TRBJ2-4, with D possibly TRBD2 on 6 matching bases. V was shortened by 5 bases and J by 6 bases, with 11 bases between the two germline ends. The CDR3 has 12 residues. Germline CDR1 and CDR2: GTSNPN and SVGIG (reference sequence). CDR3 in DNA: TGTGCCTGGGCTGGGGGGAGAAACATTCAGTACTTC. It encodes CAWAGGRNIQYF.

This clonotype was seen repeatedly, ten times or more. The J gene is TRBJ1-1, the V gene TRBV28, with no clear D. Trimming removed 3 bases at V and 5 bases at J, with 10 bases between. This CDR3 comprises 13 residues. Germline V gene lookup returns CDR1 MDHEN and CDR2 SYDVKM. The CDR3 DNA is TGTGCCAGCAGTTTCCGGGGAGCAACTGAAGCTTTCTTT. This sequence encodes CASSFRGATEAFF. Full variable domain (rest looked up from reference TRBV28 and TRBJ1-1): DVKVTQSSRYLVKRTGEKVFLECVQDMDHENMFWYRQDPGLGLRLIYFSYDVKMKEKGDIPEGYSVSREKKERFSLILESASTNQTSMYLCASSFRGATEAFFGQGTRLTVV.

As to this clonotype: Since a much larger clone is just one base distant, this may be a read error. The chain is built from TRBV5-8 and TRBJ2-1; 8 bases map to TRBD1. In germline, CDR1 is SGHTS, CDR2 YDEGEE. Trimming cost V 0 bases and J 8 bases; bases outside gene matches: 4. The CDR3 loop spans 14 amino acids. CDR3 sequence: CASSLGQGADEQFF. The CDR3 DNA reads TGTGCCAGCAGCTTGGGGCAGGGGGCCGATGAGCAGTTCTTC.